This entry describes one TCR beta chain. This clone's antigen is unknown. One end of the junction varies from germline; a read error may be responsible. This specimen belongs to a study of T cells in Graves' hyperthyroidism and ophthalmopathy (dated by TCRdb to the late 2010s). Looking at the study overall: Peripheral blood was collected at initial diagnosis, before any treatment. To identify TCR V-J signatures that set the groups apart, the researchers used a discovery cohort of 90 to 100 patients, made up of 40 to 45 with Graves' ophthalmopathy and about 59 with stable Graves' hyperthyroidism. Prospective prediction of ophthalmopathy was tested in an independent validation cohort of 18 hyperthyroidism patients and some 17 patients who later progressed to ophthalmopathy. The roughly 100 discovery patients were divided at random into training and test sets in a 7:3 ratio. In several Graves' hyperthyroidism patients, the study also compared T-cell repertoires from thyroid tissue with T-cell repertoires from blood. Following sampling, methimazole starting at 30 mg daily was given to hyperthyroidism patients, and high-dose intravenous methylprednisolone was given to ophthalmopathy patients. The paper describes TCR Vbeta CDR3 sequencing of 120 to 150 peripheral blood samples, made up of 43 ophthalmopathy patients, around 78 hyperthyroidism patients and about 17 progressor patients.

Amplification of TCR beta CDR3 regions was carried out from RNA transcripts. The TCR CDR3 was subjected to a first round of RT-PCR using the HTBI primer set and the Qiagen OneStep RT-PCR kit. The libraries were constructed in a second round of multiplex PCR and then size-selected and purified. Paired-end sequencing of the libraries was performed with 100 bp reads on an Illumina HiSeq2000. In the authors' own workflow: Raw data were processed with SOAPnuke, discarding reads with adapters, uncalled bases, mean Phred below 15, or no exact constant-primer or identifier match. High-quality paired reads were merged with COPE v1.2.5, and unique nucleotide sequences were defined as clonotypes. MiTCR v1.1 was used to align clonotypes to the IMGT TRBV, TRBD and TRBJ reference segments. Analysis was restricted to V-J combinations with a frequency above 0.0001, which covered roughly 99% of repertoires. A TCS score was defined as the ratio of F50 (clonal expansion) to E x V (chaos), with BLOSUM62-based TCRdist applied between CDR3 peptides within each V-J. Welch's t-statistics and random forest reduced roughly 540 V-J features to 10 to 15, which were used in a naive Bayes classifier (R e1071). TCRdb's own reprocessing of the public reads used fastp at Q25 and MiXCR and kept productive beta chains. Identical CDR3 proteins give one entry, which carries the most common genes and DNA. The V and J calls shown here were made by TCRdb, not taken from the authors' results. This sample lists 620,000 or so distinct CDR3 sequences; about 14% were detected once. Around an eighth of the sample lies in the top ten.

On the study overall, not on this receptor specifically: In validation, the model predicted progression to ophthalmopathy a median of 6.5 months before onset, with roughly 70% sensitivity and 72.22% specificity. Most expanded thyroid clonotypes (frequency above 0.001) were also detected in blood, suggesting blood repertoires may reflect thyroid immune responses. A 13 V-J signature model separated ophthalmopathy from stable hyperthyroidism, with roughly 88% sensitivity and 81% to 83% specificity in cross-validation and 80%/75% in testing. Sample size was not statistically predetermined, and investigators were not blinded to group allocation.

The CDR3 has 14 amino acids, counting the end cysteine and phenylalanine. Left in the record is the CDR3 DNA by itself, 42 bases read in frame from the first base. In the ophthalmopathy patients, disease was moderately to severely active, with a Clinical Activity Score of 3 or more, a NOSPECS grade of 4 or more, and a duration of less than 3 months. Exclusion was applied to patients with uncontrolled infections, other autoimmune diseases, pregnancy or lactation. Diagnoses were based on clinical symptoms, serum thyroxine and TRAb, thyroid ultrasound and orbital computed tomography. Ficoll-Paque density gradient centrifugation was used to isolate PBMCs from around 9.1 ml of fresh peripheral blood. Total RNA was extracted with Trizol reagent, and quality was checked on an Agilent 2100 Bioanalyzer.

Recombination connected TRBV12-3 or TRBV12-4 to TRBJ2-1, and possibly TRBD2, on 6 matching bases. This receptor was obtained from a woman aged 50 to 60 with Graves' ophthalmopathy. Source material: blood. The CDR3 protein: CASTLEGSHNEQFF. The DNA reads TGTGCCAGCACCCTGGAGGGCTCCCACAATGAGCAGTTCTTC.